These 24 T cell receptor beta chains were all obtained from the same sample, sequenced in a study of shared clonotypes between healthy human individuals. Sequenced by immunoSEQ multiplex PCR; TCRdb stores in-frame clones only, minus some. The sample includes about 480,000 clones, about three quarters seen only once; the top ten take under 15%. The sequencing input was PBMCs. The receptors originated from a woman aged 35 to 49 in good health. Some clones in this sample may be carry-over from other donors' samples.

The chain is built from TRBV29-1 and TRBJ2-3; 11 bases are shared with TRBD2. The CDR3 covers 18 residues. Per germline, CDR1 SQVTM and CDR2 ANQGSEA. Trimming took 7 bases from V and 6 from J; bases not matched to a gene: 21. CDR3 loop: CSAFDTGTSGLKGDTQYF. The CDR3 bases are TGCAGCGCCTTTGATACCGGGACTAGCGGATTAAAGGGGGATACGCAGTATTTT.

The CDR3 is CASSQDLEHSEQYF. CDR3 in DNA: TGCGCCAGCAGCCAAGATCTAGAGCACAGTGAGCAGTACTTC. V gene TRBV4-3 combines with J gene TRBJ2-7, with D unresolved. Between the trimmed V and J ends, which lost 0 bases and 7 bases, there was a span of 13 bases. The germline V gene has CDR1 LGHNA and CDR2 YSLEER. The CDR3 runs to 14 residues.

This chain uses TRBV4-3 with TRBJ1-1; D gene uncertain. The germline gives CDR1 LGHNA, CDR2 YSLEER. V was pared by 1 base and J by 8 bases, with 11 bases between. This CDR3 is 13 amino acids long. CDR3 nucleotides: TGCGCCAGCAGCCAAGTAGGTTATAGGGAAGCTTTCTTT. It yields the protein CASSQVGYREAFF.

The rearrangement uses TRBV28 and TRBJ2-1; possibly TRBD1 or TRBD2 for D (6 bases each). The CDR3 runs 14 residues. Trimming pared 8 bases from V and 3 bases from J, leaving 14 bases between. Per the germline V gene, CDR1 is MDHEN and CDR2 is SYDVKM. The CDR3: CASREEGVYNEQFF. The CDR3 DNA sequence: TGTGCCAGCCGTGAGGAGGGGGTCTACAATGAGCAGTTCTTC.

This CDR3 is CASSQGLAGDSDTQYF. The CDR3 DNA sequence: TGTGCCAGCAGCCAAGGACTAGCGGGAGACTCAGATACGCAGTATTTT. The chain combines TRBV14 with TRBJ2-3; TRBD2 agrees at 12 bases. V lost 1 base to trimming and J lost 4 bases; unmatched junction nucleotides: 3. Germline-derived CDR1 and CDR2 are SGHDN and FVKESK. The CDR3 has 16 residues.

This clone was observed a single time. The chain couples TRBV6-5 to TRBJ2-3; a weak D match, TRBD2 (5 bases). Trimming shortened V by 2 bases and J by 14 bases, and 11 bases separated the two germline ends. The CDR3 loop spans 11 amino acids. Germline CDR1 reads MNHEY; CDR2 reads SVGAGI. CDR3 loop: CASSYQRDLYF. CDR3 bases: TGTGCCAGCAGTTACCAGAGGGATCTGTATTTT.

The chain links TRBV10-2 to TRBJ2-3; possible D gene TRBD1, 6 bases. This CDR3 region has 14 residues. Germline CDR1 WSHSY, CDR2 SAAADI. V was trimmed by 6 bases and J by 6 bases, leaving 16 bases between them. As DNA, the CDR3 is TGCGCCAGCAGGGGGGCTAGCAACACCGATACGCAGTATTTT. Translation: CASRGASNTDTQYF.

The chain uses TRBV4-1 and TRBJ1-1; no clear D gene. Looked up from germline, CDR1 is MGHRA and CDR2 is YSYEKL. V lost 5 bases, J lost 0 bases, and 13 bases lay in between. This CDR3 has 15 residues. The chain's CDR3 is CASSTRTRLNTEAFF. The CDR3 nucleotides read TGCGCCAGCAGCACTCGGACGAGACTGAACACTGAAGCTTTCTTT.

The chain joins TRBV4-2 to TRBJ2-1, with 7 bases fitting TRBD2. V shed 0 bases and J 3 bases; nucleotides not matched to a gene: 8. The CDR3 covers 17 residues. Germline V gives CDR1 LGHNA, CDR2 YNFKEQ. The CDR3 DNA sequence: TGTGCCAGCAGCCAAGAGGGGGGGAGAAACTACTACAATGAGCAGTTCTTC. Translated: CASSQEGGRNYYNEQFF.

This clone was counted a few times. CDR3 in DNA: TGTGCCAGCAGCTACGACAGGGGCTATGGCTACACCTTC. Translation gives CASSYDRGYGYTF. The chain links TRBV28 to TRBJ1-2; TRBD1 aligns across 8 bases. V was pared by 6 bases and J by 4 bases, with 4 bases of the junction left unmatched. The germline gives CDR1 MDHEN, CDR2 SYDVKM. The length of the CDR3 is 13 residues.

This chain links TRBV19 with TRBJ2-7; 10 bases map to TRBD2. Germline V lookup: CDR1 LNHDA, CDR2 SQIVND (reference sequence). The V gene end was trimmed by 3 bases and the J gene end by 2 bases; junction bases not matched to a gene: 4. The CDR3 sequence is 15 residues long. This CDR3 is CASSILAGAAYEQYF. As DNA, the CDR3 is TGTGCCAGTAGTATCCTAGCGGGAGCAGCCTACGAGCAGTACTTC.

The V gene is TRBV28, the J gene TRBJ1-4, with 8 bases matching TRBD1. V trimming: 7 bases; J trimming: 12 bases; junction bases outside the gene matches: 4. The CDR3 sequence is 11 residues long. CDR1 is MDHEN and CDR2 is SYDVKM in the germline V gene. The CDR3 region has the DNA TGTGCCAGCAACACGGGACAGGAACTGTTTTTT. As protein: CASNTGQELFF.

Of note for this clone: Germline is not matched at one junction end, which may reflect a read error. The sample holds other DNA sequences that translate to the same CDR3. The chain carries TRBV30 and TRBJ1-3; 9 bases align to TRBD1. Germline-derived CDR1 and CDR2 are GTSNPN and SVGIG (reference sequence). The CDR3 is made up of 14 amino acids. CDR3 DNA sequence: TGCGCCTGGGGGGGACAGGGCTCTGGAAACACCATATATTTT. It is translated as CAWGGQGSGNTIYF.

This clone was counted a few times. The V and J genes are TRBV11-2 and TRBJ2-7; 12 bases are shared with TRBD2. The CDR3 is 14 residues long. The germline V gene has CDR1 SGHAT and CDR2 FQNNGV. V lost 4 bases and J lost 7; bases outside the gene matches: 5. The CDR3 region is CASSSLAGGGEQYF. For the CDR3, the DNA is TGTGCCAGCAGCTCACTAGCGGGAGGTGGTGAGCAGTACTTC.

Only one count was recorded for this clone. V gene TRBV28 combines with J gene TRBJ1-5, with a possible D match to TRBD1 (6 bases). The CDR3 extends over 15 amino acids. Trimming removed 6 bases at V and 6 bases at J, with 18 bases between. Looked up from germline, CDR1 is MDHEN and CDR2 is SYDVKM. The chain's CDR3 is CASRSGGRMSQPQHF. The CDR3 DNA follows: TGTGCCAGCAGAAGTGGGGGGCGGATGAGTCAGCCCCAGCATTTT.

This clone was detected once. The rearrangement joins TRBV5-8 to TRBJ2-3; 8 bases line up with TRBD1. V lost 0 bases to trimming and J lost 3 bases; unmatched junction nucleotides: 9. This CDR3 is built from 17 residues. Germline V gene data show CDR1 as SGHTS and CDR2 as YDEGEE. In DNA, the CDR3 is TGTGCCAGCAGCTTGGGGGTTTGGCAGGGGGCAACAGATACGCAGTATTTT. The encoded protein is CASSLGVWQGATDTQYF.

The chain employs TRBV29-1 and TRBJ1-4; a possible D gene is TRBD1 (6 bases). With 6 bases removed from V and 1 base from J, the gap between germline ends came to 9 bases. This CDR3 spans 13 amino acids. Germline CDR1 is SQVTM and CDR2 is ANQGSEA. CDR3 loop: CSVLGQTNEKLFF. Here the CDR3 DNA reads TGCAGCGTGCTGGGACAAACTAATGAAAAACTGTTTTTT.

V is TRBV7-9 and J is TRBJ2-3, with TRBD1 matching over 7 bases. The trim removed 5 bases at V and 6 bases at J, leaving 8 bases unmatched. Germline CDR1 SEHNR, CDR2 FQNEAQ (reference sequence). The CDR3 is 14 amino acids. CDR3 amino acids: CASSTRGGPDTQYF. Here the CDR3 DNA reads TGTGCCAGCAGCACACGAGGGGGCCCGGATACGCAGTATTTT.

The rearrangement joins TRBV5-6 to TRBJ1-2, with 9 bases lining up with TRBD1. Germline lookup yields CDR1 SGHDT and CDR2 YYEEEE. The CDR3 runs 16 residues. The ends lost 2 bases at V and 8 bases at J; junction bases unmatched: 13. For the CDR3, the DNA is TGTGCCAGCAGCTTCATGGGGGTGGGACAGGGCGACGGCTACACCTTC. Its translation: CASSFMGVGQGDGYTF.

V is TRBV5-1 and J is TRBJ1-1; 8 bases are shared with TRBD1. The CDR3 length is 14 residues. Germline V gene data show CDR1 as SGHRS and CDR2 as YFSETQ. With V trimmed by 3 bases and J by 4 bases, 5 bases remained unmatched. Written as DNA, the CDR3 is TGCGCCAGCAGCTCGAATACAGGGGGCACTGAAGCTTTCTTT. Translating it yields CASSSNTGGTEAFF.

V usage is TRBV5-1 and J usage is TRBJ2-1, with 7 bases that match TRBD2. V was clipped by 0 bases and J by 6 bases; unmatched bases: 9. The CDR3 has 16 residues. Germline assignment: CDR1 SGHRS and CDR2 YFSETQ. The chain's CDR3 is CASSLDLRELPNEQFF. The CDR3 region has the DNA TGCGCCAGCAGCTTGGACCTGCGGGAGCTCCCCAATGAGCAGTTCTTC.

The chain combines TRBV4-2 with TRBJ2-3, with D possibly matching TRBD1 (5 bases). Trimming removed 1 base at V and 3 bases at J, with 17 bases between. Germline V gene sequence: CDR1 LGHNA, CDR2 YNFKEQ. The CDR3 is 17 residues long. DNA for the CDR3: TGTGCCAGCAGCCAAGCCCCACAAGGGGTCGGAACAGATACGCAGTATTTT. Residues: CASSQAPQGVGTDTQYF.

V gene TRBV6-1 combines with J gene TRBJ2-7; TRBD2 matches at 10 bases. Germline-derived CDR1 and CDR2 are MNHNS and SASEGT. V trimming: 2 bases; J trimming: 4 bases; junction bases outside the gene matches: 5. The CDR3 loop spans 15 amino acids. The CDR3 protein is CASSERLAGSYEQYF. In DNA, the CDR3 is TGTGCCAGCAGTGAAAGACTAGCGGGTTCGTACGAGCAGTACTTC.

CDR3 nucleotide sequence: TGTGCCAGCAGGACACTAGCGATCTCCTACAATGAGCAGTTCTTC. Its translation is CASRTLAISYNEQFF. V usage is TRBV21-1 and J usage is TRBJ2-1; the table's D call, TRBD2, has no DNA check behind it. TRBV21-1 represents a pseudogene. The CDR3 is 15 amino acids.